The 27 T cell receptor beta chains reported below all come from one sample, sequenced in a study of cytomegalovirus exposure and HLA in healthy donors. This table comes from immunoSEQ multiplex PCR, and its TCRdb copy is limited to in-frame clones, with some not included. The table includes some 180,000 clones, 80% to 90% detected once. Sequenced input: PBMCs. Every receptor here comes from a woman between 25 and 40 years old in good health and CMV-seronegative.

A single count supports this clone. This chain connects TRBV5-8 to TRBJ2-3, with TRBD2 matching over 9 bases. Germline loops: CDR1 SGHTS, CDR2 YDEGEE. Unmatched junction bases numbered 9, after V lost 0 bases and J lost 4 bases. The CDR3 sequence is 17 residues long. CDR3 amino acids: CASSLVASGNGADTQYF. Here the CDR3 DNA reads TGTGCCAGCAGCTTGGTGGCTAGCGGGAATGGGGCAGATACGCAGTATTTT.

The chain combines TRBV19 with TRBJ1-2, with 7 bases matching TRBD1. The CDR3 totals 13 residues. Trimming removed 3 bases from V and 3 bases from J; junction bases left unmatched: 1. Germline V gene lookup returns CDR1 LNHDA and CDR2 SQIVND (reference sequence). The CDR3 loop is CASSIQGDYGYTF. Here the CDR3 DNA reads TGTGCCAGTAGTATCCAGGGGGACTATGGCTACACCTTC.

The chain has TRBV7-2 and TRBJ2-1; TRBD2 aligns across 10 bases. The germline gives CDR1 SGHTA, CDR2 FQGNSA. Losses at the gene ends were 0 bases for V and 8 bases for J; bases not matched to a gene: 13. CDR3 size: 18 residues. CDR3 DNA: TGTGCCAGCAGCTTAGCGCGGGCGTCTAGCGGGAGAAGGGATGAGCAGTTCTTC. This codes for CASSLARASSGRRDEQFF.

This clone is a singleton in its sample. The chain uses TRBV2 and TRBJ1-1; 7 bases fit TRBD1. The germline gives CDR1 SNHLY, CDR2 FYNNEI. The V segment lost 5 bases and the J segment 5 bases; nucleotides outside the gene matches: 5. The CDR3 is made up of 13 amino acids. For the CDR3, the DNA is TGTGCCAGCAGTTTACAGGGGATGACTGAAGCTTTCTTT. It translates to CASSLQGMTEAFF.

The rearrangement links TRBV28 to TRBJ2-5; no firm D call. Trimming stripped 7 bases from V and 4 bases from J, with 19 bases between. The germline V gene encodes CDR1 MDHEN and CDR2 SYDVKM. The CDR3 runs to 15 residues. As DNA, the CDR3 is TGTGCCAGCACACCCCCCCGTGGCAGAGGAGAGACCCAGTACTTC. Translation: CASTPPRGRGETQYF.

V is TRBV10-3 and J is TRBJ2-7; no clear D gene. V was clipped by 6 bases and J by 5 bases, with 8 bases between them. The CDR3 has 11 residues. The germline gives CDR1 ENHRY, CDR2 SYGVKD. Written as DNA, the CDR3 is TGTGCCATCAGCCCTGACAACGAGCAGTACTTC. It translates to CAISPDNEQYF.

J is TRBJ1-1 and V is TRBV4-2; 11 positions match TRBD1. Germline V CDR1 and CDR2: LGHNA, YNFKEQ. V lost 3 bases to trimming and J lost 1 base; unmatched junction nucleotides: 4. CDR3 length: 16 amino acids. The CDR3 nucleotides are TGTGCCAGCAGCCACCGGGACAGGGGGAGGAACACTGAAGCTTTCTTT. Translated, it gives CASSHRDRGRNTEAFF.

The genes are TRBV28 and TRBJ2-6, with D unresolved. The CDR3 covers 15 residues. Germline values: CDR1 MDHEN, CDR2 SYDVKM. Trimming took off 5 bases at V and 0 bases at J, with 8 bases between the two ends. The CDR3 DNA is TGTGCCAGCAGTGCGAGTCTCTCTGGGGCCAACGTCCTGACTTTC. This codes for CASSASLSGANVLTF.

The rearrangement uses TRBV9 and TRBJ2-5, with D possibly TRBD2 on 7 matching bases. The germline V gene has CDR1 SGDLS and CDR2 YYNGEE. Trimming left V 0 bases short and J 5 bases short, with 17 bases between. The CDR3 extends over 16 amino acids. CDR3 residues: CASSVEAGGPAETQYF. The CDR3 region has the DNA TGTGCCAGCAGCGTAGAAGCCGGGGGGCCGGCGGAGACCCAGTACTTC.

This chain uses TRBV5-1 with TRBJ2-3, with 7 bases identical to TRBD2. The CDR3 runs to 14 residues. Trimming removed 4 bases from V and 3 bases from J; junction bases left unmatched: 5. Per the germline V gene, CDR1 is SGHRS and CDR2 is YFSETQ. The CDR3 reads CASSSGTATDTQYF. The CDR3, as DNA: TGCGCCAGCAGCAGCGGGACGGCTACAGATACGCAGTATTTT.

This chain uses TRBV7-2 with TRBJ2-2, with D perhaps TRBD2 (6 bases). The germline CDR1 and CDR2 sequences are SGHTA and FQGNSA. The CDR3 runs to 16 residues. V was shortened by 5 bases and J by 5 bases, with 18 bases between the two germline ends. The CDR3 bases are TGTGCCAGCAGCCTATGGACTACCTCGAGAACCGGGGAGCTGTTTTTT. This encodes CASSLWTTSRTGELFF.

The chain employs TRBV14 and TRBJ2-3; 9 bases fit TRBD2. This CDR3 has 16 amino acids. V lost 1 base, J lost 3 bases, and 5 bases stayed unmatched. The germline V gene encodes CDR1 SGHDN and CDR2 FVKESK. CDR3: CASSQGWLAGTDTQYF. The CDR3 coding sequence is TGTGCCAGCAGCCAAGGTTGGCTAGCGGGGACAGATACGCAGTATTTT.

CDR3 amino acids: CASNKGADTGELFF. The CDR3 region has the DNA TGTGCCAGCAATAAGGGGGCGGACACCGGGGAGCTGTTTTTT. V and J are TRBV6-1 and TRBJ2-2; 7 bases agree with TRBD1. V dropped 7 bases and J dropped 3; count of bases not matched to a gene: 5. This CDR3 is 14 amino acids long. Germline V lookup: CDR1 MNHNS, CDR2 SASEGT.

In its sample, this clone is medium-sized. V is TRBV7-8 and J is TRBJ2-2, with 7 positions matching TRBD2. CDR3 length equals 14 residues. J lost 7 bases, V lost 5 bases, and 7 bases had no gene match. From germline, CDR1 is SGHVS and CDR2 FQNEAQ. The CDR3 loop is CASSRGGVDGELFF. CDR3 bases: TGTGCCAGCAGCCGGGGAGGGGTGGACGGGGAGCTGTTTTTT.

The V gene is TRBV28, the J gene TRBJ1-1, with TRBD1 matching over 9 bases. The CDR3 spans 15 residues. With V trimmed by 4 bases and J by 3 bases, 6 bases remained unmatched. Germline CDR1 MDHEN, CDR2 SYDVKM. The CDR3 sequence is CASSSPGQGYTEAFF. The DNA of the CDR3 is TGTGCCAGCAGTTCACCGGGACAGGGTTACACTGAAGCTTTCTTT.

This clone was detected only once. The V call is TRBV6-1, the J call TRBJ2-6; no reliable D call. CDR1 and CDR2 from the germline V gene are MNHNS and SASEGT. Trimming shortened V by 0 bases and J by 0 bases, and 15 bases separated the two germline ends. This CDR3 has 19 residues. Here the CDR3 reads CASSEAFELFLSGANVLTF. The CDR3 DNA sequence: TGTGCCAGCAGTGAAGCGTTCGAACTTTTCCTCTCTGGGGCCAACGTCCTGACTTTC.

The chain has TRBV28 and TRBJ1-1; 8 nucleotides align to TRBD1. With 5 bases clipped from V and 11 bases from J, the junction kept 4 bases outside the gene matches. This CDR3 is built from 11 residues. Germline lookup yields CDR1 MDHEN and CDR2 SYDVKM. The CDR3 here is CASSRQGIAFF. The DNA for the CDR3 is TGTGCCAGCAGTAGACAGGGGATCGCTTTCTTT.

The V gene is TRBV9, the J gene TRBJ1-2; no definite D call. V lost 0 bases and J 6 bases, leaving 6 bases between the germline ends. The germline gives CDR1 SGDLS, CDR2 YYNGEE. This CDR3 region has 12 residues. The CDR3 here is CASSVDGDGYTF. The CDR3 nucleotides are TGTGCCAGCAGCGTAGACGGGGATGGCTACACCTTC.

CDR3 sequence (DNA): TGCGCCAGCAGCCACCTTGACAGGGGGGCTAGTATTGAGCAGTTCTTC. Residues: CASSHLDRGASIEQFF. This chain joins TRBV4-1 and TRBJ2-1, with TRBD1 matching 9 bases. Unmatched junction bases numbered 12, after V lost 3 bases and J lost 9 bases. This CDR3 has 16 amino acids. Germline lookup yields CDR1 MGHRA and CDR2 YSYEKL.

This chain joins TRBV23-1 and TRBJ2-7; no clear D. TRBV23-1 belongs to the ORF category, with a function that is uncertain. V lost 10 bases, J lost 2 bases, and 12 bases lay in between. This CDR3 contains 12 residues. The CDR3 DNA reads as TGCGCCACAGCTGCAGGTCCCTACGAGCAGTACTTC. Translated: CATAAGPYEQYF.

In regard to this clone: Other DNA sequences in this specimen translate into the identical CDR3. V usage is TRBV30 and J usage is TRBJ2-5; 7 bases are a match to TRBD2. This CDR3 comprises 14 residues. CDR1 and CDR2 from the germline V gene are GTSNPN and SVGIG (reference sequence). Losses at the gene ends were 3 bases for V and 2 bases for J; bases not matched to a gene: 6. The DNA of the CDR3 is TGTGCCTGGAGCCGGGGGAGGGGACAAGAGACCCAGTACTTC. The encoded protein is CAWSRGRGQETQYF.

The chain recombines TRBV27 with TRBJ2-3, with 13 bases that match TRBD2. J gave up 7 bases and V 6 bases, and 10 bases lay outside the gene matches. CDR1 is MNHEY, CDR2 SMNVEV, per germline (reference sequence). The CDR3 consists of 16 residues. CDR3 in amino acids: CASSRTSGGAWNTQYF. The CDR3 DNA reads TGTGCCAGCAGCCGCACTAGCGGGGGGGCCTGGAATACGCAGTATTTT.

The chain couples TRBV5-1 to TRBJ2-5; weak D call: TRBD2 (6 bases). CDR1 SGHRS and CDR2 YFSETQ come from the germline V gene. V was trimmed by 1 base and J by 2 bases, leaving 12 bases between them. CDR3 length: 15 residues. CDR3 in amino acids: CASSLLGGTQETQYF. CDR3 DNA: TGCGCCAGCAGCTTGCTTGGGGGGACTCAAGAGACCCAGTACTTC.

J is TRBJ1-2 and V is TRBV6-1, with 9 bases lining up with TRBD1. The V and J ends lost 7 bases and 6 bases, in that order; junction bases with no gene match: 3. The CDR3 spans 12 residues. CDR1 is MNHNS, CDR2 SASEGT, per germline. CDR3 in DNA: TGTGCCAGCATCGGACAGGGGAATGGCTACACCTTC. This gives the protein CASIGQGNGYTF.

This clone was detected ten times or more. The chain uses TRBV15 and TRBJ1-1; weak D call: TRBD1 (6 bases). In germline, CDR1 is LNHNV, CDR2 YYDKDF (reference sequence). V lost 4 bases and J lost 7, with 13 bases in between. This CDR3 spans 13 amino acids. The CDR3, as DNA: TGTGCCACCAGCATAATGGGACACCTTGAAGCTTTCTTT. Its protein is CATSIMGHLEAFF.

V usage is TRBV13 and J usage is TRBJ2-7; D possibly corresponds to TRBD2 (6 bases). Germline CDR1 PRHDT, CDR2 FYEKMQ (reference sequence). The CDR3 runs to 15 residues. Trimming removed 4 bases at V and 1 base at J, with 14 bases between. CDR3 bases: TGTGCCAGCAGCTCCTCGACTAGGGTGTCCTACGAGCAGTACTTC. It yields the protein CASSSSTRVSYEQYF.

Only one count was recorded for this clone. This chain links TRBV9 with TRBJ2-1; D perhaps matches TRBD2 (7 bases). This CDR3 contains 15 residues. Deletions cut 4 bases from V and 11 bases from J, with 22 bases between. Germline V gene data show CDR1 as SGDLS and CDR2 as YYNGEE. The CDR3 DNA follows: TGTGCCAGCAGCCCCCAGGGGACTACAACTCCCAAGCAGTTCTTC. This encodes CASSPQGTTTPKQFF.